These 19 T cell receptor beta chains were sequenced from one sample in a study of metastatic and nonmetastatic thyroid tumors. With MiXCR, TCRdb reprocessed the PCR reads. The sample includes over 70,000 clones, less than 20% of them seen just once. Every patient was untreated before thyroid surgery. Material for sequencing was blood. These receptors all come from a female donor with papillary thyroid cancer or a benign thyroid nodule (not recorded which). Some clones in this sample may be carry-over from other donors' samples.

This clone was picked up many times. Additional DNA sequences in this sample encode the identical CDR3. The chain combines TRBV9 with TRBJ1-2; D is uncertain. The CDR3 is 14 amino acids. Trimming removed 4 bases at V and 8 bases at J, with 18 bases between. Germline CDR1 reads SGDLS; CDR2 reads YYNGEE. The CDR3 sequence: CASSLRTASSGYTF. The CDR3 nucleotides are TGTGCCAGCAGCCTACGGACGGCCTCAAGCGGCTACACCTTC.

The rearrangement uses TRBV20-1 and TRBJ2-3; D gene uncertain. The CDR3 covers 11 residues. V was trimmed by 5 bases and J by 5 bases, leaving 8 bases between them. Germline CDR1 is DFQATT and CDR2 is SNEGSKA (reference sequence). The CDR3 is CSASVGDTQYF. The CDR3 DNA follows: TGCAGTGCTTCGGTGGGAGATACGCAGTATTTT.

This clone was recorded many times. The chain uses TRBV27 and TRBJ2-5; 12 bases line up with TRBD2. The CDR3 has 15 amino acids. CDR1 is MNHEY and CDR2 is SMNVEV in the germline V gene (reference sequence). Trimming removed 3 bases from V and 2 bases from J; junction bases left unmatched: 1. CDR3 amino acids: CASSFGLAGQETQYF. DNA for the CDR3: TGTGCCAGCAGTTTCGGACTAGCGGGACAAGAGACCCAGTACTTC.

The chain couples TRBV20-1 to TRBJ1-3, with 7 positions matching TRBD1. The CDR3 runs 18 residues. J gave up 0 bases and V 1 base, and 12 bases lay outside the gene matches. CDR1 and CDR2 (germline): DFQATT, SNEGSKA (reference sequence). The CDR3 sequence: CSARGEARTGISGNTIYF. The CDR3 bases are TGCAGTGCTAGAGGAGAGGCCAGGACAGGTATCTCTGGAAACACCATATATTTT.

There are many counts of this clone. The chain is built from TRBV6-6 and TRBJ1-4; 7 bases match TRBD1. The CDR3 consists of 15 residues. Germline V gives CDR1 MNHNY, CDR2 SVGAGI (reference sequence). V trimming: 3 bases; J trimming: 7 bases; junction bases outside the gene matches: 8. The CDR3 nucleotides read TGTGCCAGCAGTTATTCGGCAGGGGGGAGTGAAAAACTGTTTTTT. Amino acids: CASSYSAGGSEKLFF.

Ten or more counts support this clone. V usage is TRBV11-3 and J usage is TRBJ2-7; 12 bases are a match to TRBD1. V was clipped by 5 bases and J by 6 bases; unmatched bases: 5. Per germline, CDR1 SGHNT and CDR2 YENEEA. The CDR3 covers 14 residues. Here the CDR3 reads CASSAGQGAGEQYF. The CDR3, as DNA: TGTGCCAGCAGCGCGGGACAGGGGGCAGGCGAGCAGTACTTC.

This clone was seen a handful of times. This sequence may be a read error, since a much larger clone differs from it by one base. This chain connects TRBV9 to TRBJ2-7; a possible D gene is TRBD1 (6 bases). The length of the CDR3 is 18 residues. Germline V gives CDR1 SGDLS, CDR2 YYNGEE. Trimming removed 4 bases from V and 2 bases from J, with 25 bases in between. CDR3 in amino acids: CASSSPVGMTGETYEQYF. CDR3 nucleotide sequence: TGTGCCAGCAGCTCCCCCGTGGGCATGACAGGAGAGACCTACGAGCAGTACTTC.

This clone was counted only a few times. The chain employs TRBV20-1 and TRBJ1-3, with a tentative D call TRBD1 (6 bases). The CDR3 extends over 14 amino acids. Germline V gene sequence: CDR1 DFQATT, CDR2 SNEGSKA (reference sequence). Trimming shortened V by 2 bases and J by 2 bases, and 10 bases separated the two germline ends. The CDR3, as DNA: TGCAGTGCTAGACTAGGGGGGACTGGAAACACCATATATTTT. It is translated as CSARLGGTGNTIYF.

Many counts were recorded for this clone. The V and J genes are TRBV3-1 and TRBJ2-3; 8 nucleotides align to TRBD2. The CDR3 sequence is 18 residues long. From germline, CDR1 is LGHDT and CDR2 YNNKEL (reference sequence). With V trimmed by 2 bases and J by 1 base, 11 bases remained unmatched. The DNA of the CDR3 is TGTGCCAGCAGCCAAAAAAAGCTCCGGGGGGGGCGCACAGATACGCAGTATTTT. This encodes CASSQKKLRGGRTDTQYF.

The rearrangement joins TRBV7-2 to TRBJ2-7; tentatively, D is TRBD1 or TRBD2 (7 bases each). CDR1 and CDR2 (germline): SGHTA, FQGNSA. CDR3 length: 15 amino acids. V was clipped by 3 bases and J by 0 bases, with 12 bases between them. Here the CDR3 DNA reads TGTGCCAGCAGCTTCCAGGGGGGGATCTCCTACGAGCAGTACTTC. Translated, it gives CASSFQGGISYEQYF.

This clone was picked up many times. V gene TRBV11-2 combines with J gene TRBJ2-1, with 9 bases lining up with TRBD2. With 3 bases clipped from V and 7 bases from J, the junction kept 7 bases outside the gene matches. The germline V gene encodes CDR1 SGHAT and CDR2 FQNNGV. This CDR3 spans 15 amino acids. The chain's CDR3 is CASSLVAGEKNEQFF. The CDR3 DNA follows: TGTGCCAGCAGCTTGGTAGCGGGAGAAAAGAATGAGCAGTTCTTC.

This clone was seen repeatedly, ten times or more. J is TRBJ1-1 and V is TRBV30; TRBD1 is a possible D gene (5 bases). This CDR3 has 13 residues. Trimming pared 2 bases from V and 0 bases from J, leaving 7 bases between. From germline, CDR1 is GTSNPN and CDR2 SVGIG (reference sequence). The CDR3 sequence is CAWSPGLNTEAFF. The CDR3 DNA sequence: TGTGCCTGGAGTCCGGGGCTGAACACTGAAGCTTTCTTT.

This clone was counted many times. This rearrangement joins TRBV11-2 to TRBJ1-4, with D possibly TRBD1 on 6 matching bases. Looked up from germline, CDR1 is SGHAT and CDR2 is FQNNGV. The CDR3 is 15 residues long. Trimming took off 7 bases at V and 8 bases at J, with 20 bases between the two ends. The CDR3 region is CASTQLWGADEKLFF. Written as DNA, the CDR3 is TGTGCCAGCACCCAACTCTGGGGGGCGGACGAAAAACTGTTTTTT.

This clone was seen many times. With a much larger clone just one base away, this may be a read error. The chain uses TRBV3-1 and TRBJ1-1; a weak D match, TRBD1 (5 bases). CDR1 LGHDT and CDR2 YNNKEL come from the germline V gene (reference sequence). This CDR3 region has 14 residues. The CDR3 DNA sequence: TGTGCCAGCAGCCAAGGACAGTTGAACACTGAAGCTTCCTTT. Its translation: CASSQGQLNTEASF. The full variable domain, its missing parts supplied by reference TRBV3-1 and TRBJ1-1, is DTAVSQTPKYLVTQMGNDKSIKCEQNLGHDTMYWYKQDSKKFLKIMFSYNNKELIINETVPNRFSPKSPDKAHLNLHINSLELGDSAVYFCASSQGQLNTEASFGQGTRLTVV.

Notes on this clone: A clone one base away is much larger, so this may be a read error. Other nucleotide sequences in the sample specify the same CDR3. This rearrangement joins TRBV5-5 to TRBJ1-2; possible D gene TRBD1, 5 bases. Germline loops: CDR1 SGHKS, CDR2 YYEKEE (reference sequence). This CDR3 has 12 amino acids. In nucleotides, the CDR3 is TGTGCCAGCACCTTGGGGGAGTATGGCTACACATTC. It is translated as CASTLGEYGYTF.

Remarks on this clone: Sequence at one end of the junction differs from germline and may be a read error. V usage is TRBV6-1 and J usage is TRBJ1-1; 7 positions agree with TRBD1. From germline, CDR1 is MNHNS and CDR2 SASEGT. The CDR3 runs to 14 residues. The CDR3 region is CASSGSVTGPEAFF. In nucleotides, the CDR3 is TGTGCCAGCAGTGGTTCCGTGACAGGGCCTGAGGCTTTCTTT.

This clone is a singleton in its sample. The chain couples TRBV30 to TRBJ1-1; the D is unclear. Germline CDR1 is GTSNPN and CDR2 is SVGIG (reference sequence). The CDR3 covers 17 residues. Trimming left V 2 bases short and J 3 bases short, with 22 bases between. DNA of the CDR3: TGTGCCTGGAGTTCACTGCTACTGGGGATGTCGGACACTGAAGCTTTCTTT. Translated, it gives CAWSSLLLGMSDTEAFF.

The J gene is TRBJ2-1, the V gene TRBV6-2 or TRBV6-3; 8 bases align to TRBD1. Per the germline V gene, CDR1 is MNHEY and CDR2 is SVGEGT. V lost 7 bases, J lost 0 bases, and 8 bases stayed unmatched. The CDR3 runs to 16 residues. The chain's CDR3 is CASKTRGQSSYNEQFF. CDR3 DNA sequence: TGTGCCAGCAAAACCAGGGGGCAGAGCTCCTACAATGAGCAGTTCTTC.

The table lists this clone with many counts. The chain combines TRBV3-1 with TRBJ1-4; D unclear. CDR1 is LGHDT, CDR2 YNNKEL, per germline (reference sequence). The CDR3 contains 15 residues. Trimming took 0 bases from V and 8 from J, leaving 13 bases between them. Here the CDR3 reads CASSQEGHKNEKLFF. The CDR3 nucleotides read TGTGCCAGCAGCCAAGAAGGGCACAAAAACGAAAAACTGTTTTTT.